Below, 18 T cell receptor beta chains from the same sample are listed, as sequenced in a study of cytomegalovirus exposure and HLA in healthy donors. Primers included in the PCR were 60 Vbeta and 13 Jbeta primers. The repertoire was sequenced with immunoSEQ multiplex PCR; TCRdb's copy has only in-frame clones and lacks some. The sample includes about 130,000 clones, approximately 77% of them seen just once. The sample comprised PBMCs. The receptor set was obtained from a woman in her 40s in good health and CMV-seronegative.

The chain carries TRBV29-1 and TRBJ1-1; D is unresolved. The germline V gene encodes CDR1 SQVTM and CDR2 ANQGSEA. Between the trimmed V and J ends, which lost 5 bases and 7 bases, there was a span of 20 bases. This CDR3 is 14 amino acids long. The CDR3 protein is CSVNPTGIGGEAFF. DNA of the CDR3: TGCAGCGTTAATCCCACCGGGATCGGTGGTGAAGCTTTCTTT.

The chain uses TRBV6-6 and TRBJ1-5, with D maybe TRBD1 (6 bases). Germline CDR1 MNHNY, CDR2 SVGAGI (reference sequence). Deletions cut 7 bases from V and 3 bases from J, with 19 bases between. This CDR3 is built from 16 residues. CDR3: CASTLRGAVVNQPQHF. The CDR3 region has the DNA TGTGCCAGCACCCTCCGGGGGGCTGTTGTCAATCAGCCCCAGCATTTT.

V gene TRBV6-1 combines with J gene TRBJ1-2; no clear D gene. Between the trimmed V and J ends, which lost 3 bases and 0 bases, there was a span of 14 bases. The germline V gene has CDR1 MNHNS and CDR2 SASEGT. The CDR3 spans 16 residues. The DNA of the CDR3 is TGTGCCAGCAGTGAGACTGGAATTGTTCCTAACTATGGCTACACCTTC. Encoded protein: CASSETGIVPNYGYTF.

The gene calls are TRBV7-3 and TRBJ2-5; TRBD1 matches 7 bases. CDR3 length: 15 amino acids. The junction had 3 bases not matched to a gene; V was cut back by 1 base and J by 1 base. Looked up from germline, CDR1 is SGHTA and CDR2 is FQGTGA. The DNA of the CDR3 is TGTGCCAGCAGCTTAATGGGGACAGCCCAAGAGACCCAGTACTTC. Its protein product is CASSLMGTAQETQYF.

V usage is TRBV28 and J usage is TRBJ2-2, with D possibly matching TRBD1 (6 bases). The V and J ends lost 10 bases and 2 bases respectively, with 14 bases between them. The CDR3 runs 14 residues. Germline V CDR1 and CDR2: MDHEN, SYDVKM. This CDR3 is CATPTGPNTGELFF. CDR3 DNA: TGTGCCACCCCGACAGGCCCTAACACCGGGGAGCTGTTTTTT.

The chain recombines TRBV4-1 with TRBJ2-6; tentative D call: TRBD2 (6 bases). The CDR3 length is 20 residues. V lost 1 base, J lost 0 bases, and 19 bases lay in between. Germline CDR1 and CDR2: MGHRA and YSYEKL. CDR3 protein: CASSQGRGGQTSSGANVLTF. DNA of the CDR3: TGCGCCAGCAGCCAAGGACGGGGAGGCCAGACGAGCTCTGGGGCCAACGTCCTGACTTTC.

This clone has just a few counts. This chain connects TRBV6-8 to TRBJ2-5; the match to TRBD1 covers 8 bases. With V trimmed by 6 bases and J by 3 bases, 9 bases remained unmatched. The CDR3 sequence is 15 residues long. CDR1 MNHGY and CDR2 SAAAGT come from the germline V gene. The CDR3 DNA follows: TGTGCCAGCAGCCCAACAGGGGGTAAAGAAGAGACCCAGTACTTC. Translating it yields CASSPTGGKEETQYF.

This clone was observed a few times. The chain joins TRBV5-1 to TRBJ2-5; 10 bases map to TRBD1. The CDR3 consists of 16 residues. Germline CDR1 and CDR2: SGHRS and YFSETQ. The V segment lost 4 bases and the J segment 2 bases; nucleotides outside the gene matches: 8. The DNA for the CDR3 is TGCGCCAGCAGCAAGGATGGGGACAGGGGACAAGAGACCCAGTACTTC. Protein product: CASSKDGDRGQETQYF.

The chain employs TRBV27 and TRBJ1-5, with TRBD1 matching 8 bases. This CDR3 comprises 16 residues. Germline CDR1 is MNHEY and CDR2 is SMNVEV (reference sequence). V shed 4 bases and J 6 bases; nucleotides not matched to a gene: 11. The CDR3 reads CASSSRIRGQGQPQHF. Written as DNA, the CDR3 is TGTGCCAGCAGTTCTCGGATCAGGGGGCAAGGTCAGCCCCAGCATTTT.

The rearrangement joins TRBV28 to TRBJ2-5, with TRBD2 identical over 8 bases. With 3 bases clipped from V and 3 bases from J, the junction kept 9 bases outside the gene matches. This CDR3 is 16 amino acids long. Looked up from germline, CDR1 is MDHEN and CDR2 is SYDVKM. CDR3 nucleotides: TGTGCCAGCAGTTTTTGGGCTAGCGGGTCAAAAGAGACCCAGTACTTC. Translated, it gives CASSFWASGSKETQYF.

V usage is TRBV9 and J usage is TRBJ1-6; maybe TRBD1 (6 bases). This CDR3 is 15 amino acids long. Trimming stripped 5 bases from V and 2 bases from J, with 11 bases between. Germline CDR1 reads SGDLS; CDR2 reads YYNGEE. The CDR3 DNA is TGTGCCAGCAGGGAGGGGGGGACCTATAATTCACCCCTCCACTTT. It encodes CASREGGTYNSPLHF.

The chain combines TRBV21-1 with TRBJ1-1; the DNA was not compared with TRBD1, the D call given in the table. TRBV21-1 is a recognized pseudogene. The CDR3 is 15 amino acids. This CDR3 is CASSKVRGRNTEAFF. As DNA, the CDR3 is TGTGCCAGCAGCAAAGTCAGGGGCCGGAACACTGAAGCTTTCTTT.

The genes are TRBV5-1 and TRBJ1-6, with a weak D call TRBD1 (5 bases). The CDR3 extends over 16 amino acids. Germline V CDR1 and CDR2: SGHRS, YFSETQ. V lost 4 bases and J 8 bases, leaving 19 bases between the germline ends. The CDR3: CASSPGDFFGDSPLHF. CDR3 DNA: TGCGCCAGCAGCCCCGGGGACTTTTTTGGGGATTCACCCCTCCACTTT.

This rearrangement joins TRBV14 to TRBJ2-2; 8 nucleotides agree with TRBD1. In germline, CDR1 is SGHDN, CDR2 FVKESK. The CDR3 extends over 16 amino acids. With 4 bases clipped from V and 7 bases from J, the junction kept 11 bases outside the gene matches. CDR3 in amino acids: CASSRETWGTGGELFF. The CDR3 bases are TGTGCCAGCAGCCGAGAGACTTGGGGGACAGGCGGGGAGCTGTTTTTT.

DNA of the CDR3: TGTGCCAGCAGCGCCTGGGACAGTTCTGGAAACACCATATATTTT. This encodes CASSAWDSSGNTIYF. The rearrangement joins TRBV7-2 to TRBJ1-3, with 7 positions matching TRBD1. V lost 5 bases and J lost 1; bases outside the gene matches: 5. Germline V CDR1 and CDR2: SGHTA, FQGNSA. This CDR3 contains 15 residues.

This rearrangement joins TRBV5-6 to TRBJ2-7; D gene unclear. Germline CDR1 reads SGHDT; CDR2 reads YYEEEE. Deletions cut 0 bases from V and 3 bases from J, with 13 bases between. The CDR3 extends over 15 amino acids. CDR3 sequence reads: CASSLAHRIIYEQYF. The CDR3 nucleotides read TGTGCCAGCAGCTTGGCCCACAGAATTATCTACGAGCAGTACTTC. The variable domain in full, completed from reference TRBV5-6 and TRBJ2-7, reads DAGVTQSPTHLIKTRGQQVTLRCSPKSGHDTVSWYQQALGQGPQFIFQYYEEEERQRGNFPDRFSGHQFPNYSSELNVNALLLGDSALYLCASSLAHRIIYEQYFGPGTRLTVT.

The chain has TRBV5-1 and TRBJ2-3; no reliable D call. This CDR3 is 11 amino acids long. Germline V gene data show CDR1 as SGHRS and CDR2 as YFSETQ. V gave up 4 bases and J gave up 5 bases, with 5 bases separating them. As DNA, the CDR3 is TGCGCCAGCAGCGTGAGAGATACGCAGTATTTT. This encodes CASSVRDTQYF. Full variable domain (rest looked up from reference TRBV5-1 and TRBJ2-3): KAGVTQTPRYLIKTRGQQVTLSCSPISGHRSVSWYQQTPGQGLQFLFEYFSETQRNKGNFPGRFSGRQFSNSRSEMNVSTLELGDSALYLCASSVRDTQYFGPGTRLTVL.

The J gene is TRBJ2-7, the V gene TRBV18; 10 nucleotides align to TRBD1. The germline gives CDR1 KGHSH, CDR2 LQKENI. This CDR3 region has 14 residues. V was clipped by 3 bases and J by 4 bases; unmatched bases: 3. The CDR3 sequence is CASSPGTGEYEQYF. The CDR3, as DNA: TGTGCCAGCTCACCCGGGACAGGGGAATACGAGCAGTACTTC.